Described below is a single TCR beta chain sequence and its context. Its antigen is currently not known. No much larger clone is present one base from it, and per-base qualities are unavailable. At the DNA level, this CDR3 is encoded by other sequences in the same sample as well. The method was the immunoSEQ multiplex PCR assay. A mixture of 60 forward primers for TCR Vbeta segments and 13 reverse primers for TCR Jbeta segments was used in the multiplex PCR. Amplification of the CDR3 region of rearranged TCR beta genes was performed with a multiplex PCR assay on genomic DNA. Amplified TCR beta libraries were sequenced as 87-base-pair reads on the Illumina HiSeq System. The authors' analysis ran thus. A later analysis counted tens of millions of unique TCR beta chains across the 650 to 800 repertoires, and 10 million to 12 million of these chains were shared by at least two donors. Raw reads were error-corrected and collapsed into unique sequences by a nearest-neighbor algorithm in which closely related sequences were merged to remove PCR and sequencing errors. V, D and J gene segments were assigned by aligning CDR3 sequences to IMGT reference sequences. For a sequence to be retained, a match of at least six nucleotides to both a V gene segment and a J gene segment was required. A rearrangement was called productive if the CDR3 had no stop codons and remained in frame with V and J, and every other rearrangement was called non-productive. Following IMGT convention, CDR3 was defined as the stretch from the second conserved V-encoded cysteine to the conserved J-encoded phenylalanine. In an earlier analysis of 550 to 650 of the donors, sequences lacking an unambiguous match to a single V gene segment were excluded. An earlier analysis of several hundred of the donors classified V segments as functional when productive rearrangements were above 56.7% and as segregating when the standard deviation between donors was above 5%. A statistical classification framework was built to diagnose cytomegalovirus status from the catalog of TCR beta chain sequences. V and J gene assignment, in a later analysis, came from comparing TCR nucleotide sequences with IMGT/GENE-DB human TR gene sequences. In a later analysis, CDR3 sequences and most-parsimonious VDJ recombination scenarios were assigned using the TCRdist pipeline. In a later analysis, each TCR beta chain was defined by its CDR3 amino acid sequence together with its V-gene family, and reads without a unique V-gene family were excluded. As a way to deal with suspected cross-contamination and a sequencing artifact, a later analysis dropped 450 to 600 nucleotide sequences that were highly shared and had low generation probability. A later analysis calculated a clonal expansion index for each public chain from normalized within-repertoire ranks of inferred template counts. In a later analysis, generation probabilities were computed using a VDJ recombination model fitted to out-of-frame rearrangements, and the results were checked against IGoR. A later analysis scored TCR-TCR, TCR-HLA and TCR-CMV co-occurrence with hypergeometric tests, applying a repertoire-size bias correction to TCR pairs. In a later analysis, false discovery rates were estimated by permuting HLA or CMV assignments 20 times. In a later analysis, co-occurring TCRs were grouped with DBSCAN, and TCRdist sequence similarity was added when clustering was performed within HLA-allele-positive subsets. Repertoires with fewer than 30,000 or more than 120,000 public chains, plus five repertoires with anomalous nucleotide sharing, were excluded from co-occurrence clustering. TCRdb limited this immuneACCESS table to in-frame rearrangements with V and J called. A share of clones is missing; checked studies link under half to unresolved V genes, and the rest is unexplained. V and J calls and clone size are as listed in that table; D and trimming were resolved from the DNA. Here the sample has nearly 110,000 clones; 65% to 75% occur a single time. Roughly 3% of the sample is held by the ten biggest clonotypes.

In total, about 650 healthy bone marrow donors made up the cohort. All cohort members were sampled while nominally healthy, although unrecorded immune exposures were likely present. The donor tested CMV seronegative and was one of the 352 seronegative cohort members. Each donor provided a peripheral blood sample, and peripheral blood mononuclear cells were used for TCR beta sequencing. The Qiagen DNeasy Blood Extraction Kit was used to extract genomic DNA from the blood cell samples. For CDR1 and CDR2, the germline V gene lists SNHLY and FYNNEI. V is reduced by 5 bases and J by 7 bases, leaving a spacing of 8 bases between them. The CDR3 spans 11 residues, from the cysteine through the phenylalanine. Only CDR3 DNA is held: 33 bases, read in frame from base 1. These data come from a study of cytomegalovirus exposure and HLA in healthy donors (dated by TCRdb to about 2017). Regarding the complete study: According to an earlier analysis of 450 to 650 of the donors, roughly 180 million T cells yielded 117 million unique TCR beta sequences and approximately 300 Gb of sequence data. An early release that covered some 630 HLA-typed donors contained about 290 gigabases of sequencing data and about 84 million unique TCR sequences. The genetic ancestry cluster associated with self-reported Caucasian donors included over 80% of the 300 to 400 genotyped donors. The study aimed to test whether signatures of past pathogen exposure could be identified by cataloging public T cell receptors. The study used immunosequencing to profile the T cell repertoires of approximately 650 subjects and linked those repertoires to cytomegalovirus serostatus. Along with the roughly 710-subject first cohort, a separate validation cohort of about 110 different subjects was used. To predict cytomegalovirus infection status, the study brought together high-throughput TCR immunosequencing, statistical association of individual TCRs with disease status, and machine learning. To study patterns of TCR occurrence, a later analysis re-analyzed previously published TCR beta repertoires from 700 or so donors and added high-resolution HLA genotyping. Rather than using new phenotypic data, the later analysis identified candidate immune exposures from TCR beta sequences and from how often those sequences occurred across donors. An earlier analysis of 587 of the donors used high-throughput TCR beta sequencing to judge whether each TCR beta V gene segment behaved as functional or pseudogenic. Alongside the repertoire data, information on donor age, sex, ethnicity and CMV serostatus was compiled. A later genetic analysis used genome-wide SNP genotypes for about three fifths of the roughly 700 donors, treating that subset as a discovery cohort. Every discovery cohort repertoire had been produced on one sequencing platform. Class I and class II HLA loci were covered by the typing at four-digit resolution. Typing coverage differed by locus: A, B, C, DRB1 and DQB1 were typed in roughly 620-640 donors, DQA1 in roughly 510, DPA1 in nearly 610, and DPB1 in 472. Several DR-DQ haplotypes were treated as single units for association and clustering because of strong linkage in the cohort. Across 398 genotyped donors of the cohort, an average of about 240,000 unique TCR beta nucleotide sequences per donor were sequenced, and roughly a sixth of those sequences were non-productive. Overall study outcomes, separate from this receptor: According to the authors, the approach could potentially be generalized to other disease states and immunological phenotypes. A later genetic analysis reported fewer N-insertions in productive TCRs among donors in an Asian-associated ancestry cluster than the approximately 700-donor mean. Several of the top co-occurrence clusters appeared to be linked to parvovirus B19, influenza, CMV and Epstein-Barr virus, according to a later analysis. The study gave a list of more than 150 TCR beta chains associated with cytomegalovirus. A later analysis associated around 16,000 TCR beta sequences with specific HLA alleles at a false discovery rate of 0.05. In a later analysis, the rate of TCR association differed among HLA loci, with DRB1 alleles having the most associated TCRs and HLA-C alleles having the fewest. Sequencing depth was assumed to be roughly uniform across donors in the presence/absence analyses, though that assumption may not hold. CMV serostatus was the only immune exposure information available for the cohort. A further reported finding was that TCR beta sequences accurately predicted the HLA-A and HLA-B alleles for most subjects in the first cohort. Linkage disequilibrium might explain the correlated functional status among segregating V segments, but an unknown experimental factor could not be ruled out. While some public TCRs were present in many individuals, most TCR sequences turned up only very rarely across donors. Because counts were too low, around 18 rarely observed V segments, including chromosome 9 orphons, were left out of the earlier analysis of 587 of the donors. In an earlier analysis of 450 to 750 of the donors, most TCR beta V segments appeared in productive rearrangements about 87% or about 30% of the time, broadly matching IMGT annotations. A later analysis found that HLA-associated TCR beta chains were more clonally expanded and had lower generation probabilities than equally common non-associated chains. A few of the identified cytomegalovirus-associated TCR beta chains were confirmed in vitro to be specific for cytomegalovirus antigens. An association between a missense DCLRE1C variant and V-gene and J-gene trimming of TCR beta chains was found in a later genetic analysis and replicated in an independent cohort. A later analysis found that most CMV-associated TCR beta chains appeared HLA-restricted, with HLA associations seemingly driven largely by CMV exposure. Strong co-occurrence of HLA alleles, especially DR and DQ, made assigning TCR associations to individual alleles difficult. A group of highly shared sequence variants was considered likely to be a technical artifact of the sequencing pipeline. Cytomegalovirus status was reported to be diagnosed by the classifier with high specificity and sensitivity in both the original and validation cohorts. Because some donors lacked HLA typing at each locus, the association tests relied only on the typed subset. Because the 87-base-pair reads could not distinguish some IMGT-functional V segments, including TRBV6-2 and TRBV6-3, those segments were excluded. Only TCR beta chains were sequenced in this cohort, and the absence of alpha or paired-chain data limited detectable features.

Sequencing used PBMCs. This TCR was sampled from a female donor in good health and CMV-seronegative. The chain was built from TRBV2 and TRBJ1-2; the D gene lacks a confident call. The CDR3 region: CASSPTVGYTF. At the DNA level, the sequence is TGTGCCAGCAGTCCCACGGTTGGCTACACCTTC.